This record concerns one T cell receptor (beta chain) sequence. Its antigen is unknown. This record comes from a study of blood T cells in healthy people across ages. In germline, CDR1 is SGDLS, CDR2 YYNGEE. Deletions cut 4 bases from V and 8 bases from J, with 9 bases between. The length of the CDR3 is 12 residues. Study conclusions and caveats: Roughly linear age-related decline in beta diversity appeared, significant by age about 37. With unsorted PBMCs, a conclusive comparison of naive versus antigen-experienced cells was not possible.

A J-beta primer mix and a sample-barcoded 5' primer were used in a second PCR of about 7 to 12 cycles. Each sample provided no less than 2.5 million CDR3-containing paired-end reads. TCRdb reprocessed the 5' RACE reads with MiXCR, giving one entry per CDR3 protein. The table shows approximately 800,000 distinct CDR3 sequences, with nearly 60% occurring only once. Sequenced material: blood. The origin of this receptor is a man younger than 40 in good health. J is TRBJ2-2 and V is TRBV9; D remains unclear. The CDR3 here is CASSSSKGELFF. CDR3 nucleotides: TGTGCCAGCAGCTCTAGTAAGGGGGAGCTGTTTTTT.